This paragraph covers one T cell receptor (beta chain) sequence. Its matching antigen is unknown. These data originate in a study of cytomegalovirus exposure and HLA in healthy donors. Study-level information: The same platform was used for the roughly 110 validation repertoires as for the approximately 720 first-cohort repertoires, as reported in a later analysis.

The repertoire was sequenced with immunoSEQ multiplex PCR; TCRdb's copy has only in-frame clones and lacks some. This table holds about 130,000 clones, roughly 90% found once. CDR1 is SGHRS and CDR2 is YFSETQ in the germline V gene. The CDR3 covers 14 residues. V lost 0 bases to trimming and J lost 5 bases, with 9 bases between them. Study findings and constraints: In the 130 or so validation repertoires, about 94% of cluster scores exceeded 0, per a later analysis. Associated with cytomegalovirus, according to the listing, were around 170 TCR beta chains. The classifier, whose performance was assessed in both the original and validation cohorts, reportedly diagnosed cytomegalovirus status with high specificity and sensitivity.

The chain carries TRBV5-1 and TRBJ1-5; D may be TRBD1 (6 bases). The source material was PBMCs. This sequence originates from a man aged 25 to 40 in good health and CMV-seronegative. The CDR3 DNA follows: TGCGCCAGCAGCTTGGCCCCAGGGGATCAGCCCCAGCATTTT. It specifies CASSLAPGDQPQHF.